This T cell receptor beta chain was identified during a study of Ad26.COV2.S vaccination and SARS-CoV-2 variants. Overall study context: Once, or twice with 56 days between doses, Ad26.COV2.S was given intramuscularly.

TCRdb's table, derived via immunoSEQ multiplex PCR, lists solely in-frame clones and lacks some. The sample has about 350,000 clones, approximately 90% seen once. This CDR3 is 17 amino acids long. In germline, CDR1 is MGHDK, CDR2 SYGVNS. With 4 bases clipped from V and 2 bases from J, the junction kept 12 bases outside the gene matches. Treatment denoted: roughly 18 received Ad26.COV2.S at low or high dose, single or two shots; 5 received placebo; per-sample allocation not given. The samples date from day 63 after the first vaccine or placebo injection. At a Boston site, the person donating was an adult of 18-55 years.

This sequence was found in a person aged 18 to 65 who received the Ad26.COV2.S COVID-19 vaccine or a placebo. V and J are TRBV25-1 and TRBJ1-2; 8 bases are a match to TRBD1. This sample comprised peripheral blood, obtained in a trial of Ad26.COV2.S vaccine versus placebo. The CDR3 is CASSGPTPGGANYGYTF. As DNA, the CDR3 is TGTGCCAGCAGTGGCCCTACCCCAGGGGGCGCGAACTATGGCTACACCTTC.